This entry lists 24 T cell receptor beta chains sequenced from one sample in a study of blood T cell repertoires in COVID-19. Generated by immunoSEQ multiplex PCR, the TCRdb table keeps only in-frame clones and is missing some. Among 30,000 to 45,000 clones listed, over 60% were seen once. Specimen: peripheral blood. The source of these receptors is a man aged 55 to 70 with active COVID-19.

This chain joins TRBV20-1 and TRBJ2-7; 9 nucleotides match TRBD1. J gave up 5 bases and V 3 bases, and 8 bases lay outside the gene matches. The CDR3 loop spans 14 amino acids. Germline-derived CDR1 and CDR2 are DFQATT and SNEGSKA (reference sequence). The DNA of the CDR3 is TGCAGTGCTAGTTCCGGGACAGGGTACCACGAGCAGTACTTC. It specifies CSASSGTGYHEQYF.

V is TRBV10-3 and J is TRBJ2-4, with 10 positions matching TRBD1. Germline V gives CDR1 ENHRY, CDR2 SYGVKD. CDR3 length equals 16 residues. J lost 4 bases, V lost 0 bases, and 3 bases had no gene match. The CDR3 coding sequence is TGTGCCATCAGTGAGTCATGGACAGGGGGAAAAAACATTCAGTACTTC. Protein product: CAISESWTGGKNIQYF.

This clone showed up just once. V usage is TRBV7-2 and J usage is TRBJ1-3; 9 bases agree with TRBD1. The germline gives CDR1 SGHTA, CDR2 FQGNSA. V lost 4 bases, J lost 3 bases, and 10 bases stayed unmatched. This CDR3 is built from 17 residues. CDR3 sequence (DNA): TGTGCCAGCAGCTCGAGACCGGGACAGGGCTTTGGAAACACCATATATTTT. This translates into CASSSRPGQGFGNTIYF. The full variable domain, in which reference TRBV7-2 and TRBJ1-3 provide the parts outside the CDR3, is GAGVSQSPSNKVTEKGKDVELRCDPISGHTALYWYRQSLGQGLEFLIYFQGNSAPDKSGLPSDRFSAERTGGSVSTLTIQRTQQEDSAVYLCASSSRPGQGFGNTIYFGEGSWLTVV.

This chain uses TRBV30 with TRBJ1-6; D is ambiguous. Germline V gene sequence: CDR1 GTSNPN, CDR2 SVGIG (reference sequence). This CDR3 is built from 14 residues. Trimming shortened V by 0 bases and J by 10 bases, and 13 bases separated the two germline ends. The CDR3: CAWSVPGPGSPLHF. DNA of the CDR3: TGTGCCTGGAGTGTACCCGGGCCGGGATCACCCCTCCACTTT.

The rearrangement joins TRBV2 to TRBJ1-3; 7 bases align to TRBD1. After removal of 3 bases from V and 3 bases from J, the junction contained 5 bases not matched to a gene. CDR3 size: 15 residues. The germline V gene encodes CDR1 SNHLY and CDR2 FYNNEI. The chain's CDR3 is CASSDYDRVGNTIYF. The CDR3 bases are TGTGCCAGCAGTGATTATGACAGGGTTGGAAACACCATATATTTT.

This clone appeared a single time. The J gene is TRBJ2-7, the V gene TRBV6-5, with 8 bases fitting TRBD1. With 6 bases clipped from V and 2 bases from J, the junction kept 6 bases outside the gene matches. Germline CDR1 reads MNHEY; CDR2 reads SVGAGI. The CDR3 has 14 amino acids. The CDR3 loop is CASREDRAAYEQYF. CDR3 bases: TGTGCCAGCAGGGAGGACAGGGCGGCCTACGAGCAGTACTTC.

The chain recombines TRBV19 with TRBJ2-7; D may be TRBD1 (6 bases). From germline, CDR1 is LNHDA and CDR2 SQIVND (reference sequence). The CDR3 loop spans 14 amino acids. V lost 7 bases and J 5 bases, leaving 18 bases between the germline ends. CDR3: CASNTGTLSDEQYF. For the CDR3, the DNA is TGTGCCAGTAATACAGGGACGTTGAGTGACGAGCAGTACTTC.

V gene TRBV6-5 combines with J gene TRBJ2-2; no clear D gene. Germline V gene data show CDR1 as MNHEY and CDR2 as SVGAGI. The CDR3 has 14 amino acids. V was clipped by 7 bases and J by 1 base, with 10 bases between them. This CDR3 reads CASKTTMNTGELFF. The CDR3 region has the DNA TGTGCCAGCAAGACAACGATGAACACCGGGGAGCTGTTTTTT.

The CDR3 region has the DNA TGTGCCAGCTCACCACTCGAGAGGAATTCACCCCTCCACTTT. Amino acids: CASSPLERNSPLHF. The genes are TRBV18 and TRBJ1-6; D is undetermined. V dropped 1 base and J dropped 7 bases, with 8 bases sitting between them. This CDR3 spans 14 amino acids. Per germline, CDR1 KGHSH and CDR2 LQKENI. The full variable domain, rest sourced from reference TRBV18 and TRBJ1-6, is NAGVMQNPRHLVRRRGQEARLRCSPMKGHSHVYWYRQLPEEGLKFMVYLQKENIIDESGMPKERFSAEFPKEGPSILRIQQVVRGDSAAYFCASSPLERNSPLHFGNGTRLTVT.

The chain employs TRBV5-1 and TRBJ1-2, with TRBD1 matching over 8 bases. V lost 4 bases and J lost 4; bases outside the gene matches: 9. This CDR3 region has 15 residues. The germline gives CDR1 SGHRS, CDR2 YFSETQ. This chain's CDR3 is CASSLPDRESYGYTF. Written as DNA, the CDR3 is TGCGCCAGCAGCCTCCCGGACAGGGAAAGCTATGGCTACACCTTC.

The chain combines TRBV7-2 with TRBJ2-7; weak D call: TRBD1 (7 bases). Trimming removed 5 bases at V and 2 bases at J, with 16 bases between. There are 15 residues in the CDR3. Germline V lookup: CDR1 SGHTA, CDR2 FQGNSA. The CDR3 is CASSPQGGPTYEQYF. The CDR3 DNA is TGTGCCAGCAGCCCCCAGGGGGGACCAACCTACGAGCAGTACTTC.

J is TRBJ2-5 and V is TRBV7-9; TRBD2 aligns across 7 bases. The V gene's germline CDR1 is SEHNR and CDR2 FQNEAQ (reference sequence). V was clipped by 1 base and J by 5 bases; unmatched bases: 4. The CDR3 has 14 residues. For the CDR3, the DNA is TGTGCCAGCAGCTTAGGACTAGCTAAGGAGACCCAGTACTTC. This translates into CASSLGLAKETQYF.

The rearrangement links TRBV30 to TRBJ1-2; a weak D match, TRBD1 (5 bases). The CDR3 has 12 residues. V was shortened by 8 bases and J by 8 bases, with 18 bases between the two germline ends. Germline loops: CDR1 GTSNPN, CDR2 SVGIG (reference sequence). The CDR3 sequence is CARYRIQDGYTF. In DNA form, the CDR3 reads TGTGCCCGATACAGGATTCAAGACGGCTACACCTTC. The variable domain in full, completed from reference TRBV30 and TRBJ1-2, reads SQTIHQWPATLVQPVGSPLSLECTVEGTSNPNLYWYRQAAGRGLQLLFYSVGIGQISSEVPQNLSASRPQDRQFILSSKKLLLSDSGFYLCARYRIQDGYTFGSGTRLTVV.

The rearrangement joins TRBV9 to TRBJ2-1, with 9 bases lining up with TRBD2. With V trimmed by 4 bases and J by 5 bases, 4 bases remained unmatched. This CDR3 spans 14 amino acids. Germline loops: CDR1 SGDLS, CDR2 YYNGEE. CDR3 sequence: CASSSGGTNNEQFF. For the CDR3, the DNA is TGTGCCAGCAGCAGCGGGGGGACGAACAATGAGCAGTTCTTC.

V gene TRBV5-1 combines with J gene TRBJ2-3; tentative D call: TRBD1 (6 bases). CDR1 and CDR2 (germline): SGHRS, YFSETQ. V lost 7 bases to trimming and J lost 1 base, with 16 bases between them. This CDR3 contains 15 residues. The CDR3 region is CASFRGTPGTDTQYF. Here the CDR3 DNA reads TGCGCCAGCTTCAGGGGAACCCCTGGCACAGATACGCAGTATTTT.

CDR3 DNA: TGCGCCAGCAGTGAGGCGGGACAGACTAATGAAAAACTGTTTTTT. Translating it yields CASSEAGQTNEKLFF. This chain uses TRBV10-1 with TRBJ1-4; 7 bases align to TRBD1. CDR3 size: 15 residues. Losses at the gene ends were 2 bases for V and 2 bases for J; bases not matched to a gene: 2. Germline V lookup: CDR1 WNHNN, CDR2 SYGVQD (reference sequence).

The CDR3 DNA reads as TGCAGTGCTACACCTGCAGGGGGCTACACCTTC. It yields the protein CSATPAGGYTF. The chain couples TRBV20-1 to TRBJ1-2; possibly TRBD1 for D (5 bases). Germline loops: CDR1 DFQATT, CDR2 SNEGSKA (reference sequence). The V gene lost 4 bases and the J gene lost 8 bases, with 11 bases spanning the gap. The CDR3 has 11 amino acids.

The rearrangement uses TRBV18 and TRBJ2-6; 10 nucleotides line up with TRBD1. From germline, CDR1 is KGHSH and CDR2 LQKENI. The V segment lost 1 base and the J segment 3 bases; nucleotides outside the gene matches: 3. The CDR3 consists of 17 residues. Here the CDR3 DNA reads TGTGCCAGCTCACCACGGACAGGGGGTAGTGGGGCCAACGTCCTGACTTTC. It translates to CASSPRTGGSGANVLTF. Supplemented by reference TRBV18 and TRBJ2-6, the full variable domain reads NAGVMQNPRHLVRRRGQEARLRCSPMKGHSHVYWYRQLPEEGLKFMVYLQKENIIDESGMPKERFSAEFPKEGPSILRIQQVVRGDSAAYFCASSPRTGGSGANVLTFGAGSRLTVL.

This chain joins TRBV7-2 and TRBJ2-2, with 8 bases fitting TRBD2. J was trimmed by 5 bases and V by 2 bases; bases with no gene match: 7. This CDR3 is built from 16 residues. Germline CDR1 reads SGHTA; CDR2 reads FQGNSA. In DNA form, the CDR3 reads TGTGCCAGCAGCTTAACAGCGGGGGTGAATACCGGGGAGCTGTTTTTT. Protein product: CASSLTAGVNTGELFF.

The chain carries TRBV11-2 and TRBJ2-6, with TRBD1 matching 9 bases. CDR1 is SGHAT and CDR2 is FQNNGV in the germline V gene. The ends lost 5 bases at V and 1 base at J; junction bases unmatched: 9. This CDR3 has 18 amino acids. CDR3 DNA: TGTGCCAGCAGCCCCGGACAGGGGTTCGGATCTGGGGCCAACGTCCTGACTTTC. Amino acids: CASSPGQGFGSGANVLTF.

The V and J genes are TRBV11-2 and TRBJ2-1, with a possible D match to TRBD1 (6 bases). Germline CDR1 is SGHAT and CDR2 is FQNNGV. The V end was cut by 5 bases, the J end by 6 bases, with 20 bases between. This CDR3 is built from 16 residues. DNA of the CDR3: TGTGCCAGCAGCCGTATTTCGGGACAAAACCGCAATGAGCAGTTCTTC. The encoded protein is CASSRISGQNRNEQFF. Combining the CDR3 with reference TRBV11-2 and TRBJ2-1 gives the whole variable domain EAGVAQSPRYKIIEKRQSVAFWCNPISGHATLYWYQQILGQGPKLLIQFQNNGVVDDSQLPKDRFSAERLKGVDSTLKIQPAKLEDSAVYLCASSRISGQNRNEQFFGPGTRLTVL.

J is TRBJ1-5 and V is TRBV10-2; possibly TRBD1 for D (6 bases). Between the trimmed V and J ends, which lost 4 bases and 4 bases, there was a span of 8 bases. In germline, CDR1 is WSHSY, CDR2 SAAADI. This CDR3 spans 13 amino acids. In DNA form, the CDR3 reads TGCGCCAGCAGTGGTGGACAGAATCAGCCCCAGCATTTT. Translation: CASSGGQNQPQHF.

This clone was seen a handful of times. This chain uses TRBV5-7 with TRBJ2-7; TRBD2 matches at 8 bases. TRBV5-7 is filed as an ORF, its function uncertain. The V and J ends lost 2 bases and 5 bases, in that order; junction bases with no gene match: 6. This CDR3 contains 14 residues. CDR3 sequence (DNA): TGTGCCAGCAGCTTAACCACTAGCGGTCACGAGCAGTACTTC. Translation gives CASSLTTSGHEQYF.

This clone appeared a single time. V and J are TRBV6-4 and TRBJ1-5; TRBD1 matches at 10 bases. CDR1 and CDR2 (germline): MRHNA, SNTAGT. The CDR3 has 15 residues. The trim removed 4 bases at V and 2 bases at J, leaving 2 bases unmatched. CDR3 sequence (DNA): TGTGCCAGCAGTGTCGGGACAGGGGGCAATCAGCCCCAGCATTTT. Translating it yields CASSVGTGGNQPQHF.